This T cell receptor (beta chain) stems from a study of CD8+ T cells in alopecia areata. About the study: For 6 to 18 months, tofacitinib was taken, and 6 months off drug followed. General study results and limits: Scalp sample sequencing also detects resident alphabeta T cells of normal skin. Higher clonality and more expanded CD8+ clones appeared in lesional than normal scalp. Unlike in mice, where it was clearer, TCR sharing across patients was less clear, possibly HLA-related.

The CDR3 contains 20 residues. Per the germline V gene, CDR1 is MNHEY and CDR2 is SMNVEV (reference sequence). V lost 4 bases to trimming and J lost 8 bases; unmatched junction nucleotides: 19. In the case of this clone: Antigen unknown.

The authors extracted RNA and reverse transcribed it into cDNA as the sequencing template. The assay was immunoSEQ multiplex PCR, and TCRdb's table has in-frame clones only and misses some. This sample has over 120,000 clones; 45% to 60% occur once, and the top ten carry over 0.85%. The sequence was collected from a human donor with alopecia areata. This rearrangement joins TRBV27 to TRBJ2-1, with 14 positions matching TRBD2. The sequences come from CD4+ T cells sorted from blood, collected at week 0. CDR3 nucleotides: TGTGCCAGCAGTTCAGGGTGGCGGACTAGCGGGAGGCCGACTCTCGATGAGCAGTTCTTC. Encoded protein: CASSSGWRTSGRPTLDEQFF.